In its sample, the clone carrying this T cell receptor (beta chain) was seen a few times. What it recognizes is unknown. PCR was performed using 60 Vbeta and 13 Jbeta primers. TCRdb's table, derived via immunoSEQ multiplex PCR, lists solely in-frame clones and lacks some. The top ten clones hold under 2% of a sample with under 110,000 clones, roughly 82% of them seen once. These data belong to a study of cytomegalovirus exposure and HLA in healthy donors. Whole-study results and caveats: Among TCR beta chains of equal frequency, HLA-associated ones were more clonally expanded in a later analysis. Later work found most CMV-associated TCR beta chains apparently HLA-restricted.

V lost 4 bases to trimming and J lost 8 bases, with 20 bases between them. The CDR3 is made up of 16 amino acids. The germline gives CDR1 MGHRA, CDR2 YSYEKL. This sequence originates from a man aged 45-60 years in good health and CMV-seronegative. The sample was PBMCs. The chain couples TRBV4-1 to TRBJ1-4, with a tentative D call TRBD1 (5 bases). CDR3: CASSRPWDSSEEKLFF. The CDR3 DNA reads TGCGCCAGCAGCCGCCCTTGGGACTCCTCTGAGGAAAAACTGTTTTTT.